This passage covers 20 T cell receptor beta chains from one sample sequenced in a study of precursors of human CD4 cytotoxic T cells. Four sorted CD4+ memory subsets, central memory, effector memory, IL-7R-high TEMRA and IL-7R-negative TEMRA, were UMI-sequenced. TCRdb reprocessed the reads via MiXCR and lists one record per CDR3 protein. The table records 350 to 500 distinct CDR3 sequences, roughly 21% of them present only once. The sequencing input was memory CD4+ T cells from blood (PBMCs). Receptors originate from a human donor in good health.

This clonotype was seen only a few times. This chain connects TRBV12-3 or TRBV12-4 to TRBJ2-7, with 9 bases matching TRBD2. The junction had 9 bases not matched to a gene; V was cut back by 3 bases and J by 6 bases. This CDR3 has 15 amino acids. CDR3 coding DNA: TGTGCCAGCAGTTTTGCGATAGCGGGGGCGGGCGAGCAGTACTTC. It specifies CASSFAIAGAGEQYF.

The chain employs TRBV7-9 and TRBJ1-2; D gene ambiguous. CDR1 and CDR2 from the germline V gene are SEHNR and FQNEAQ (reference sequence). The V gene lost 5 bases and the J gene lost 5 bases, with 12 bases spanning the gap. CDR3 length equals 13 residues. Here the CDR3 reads CASSHGAEYGYTF. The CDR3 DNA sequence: TGTGCCAGCAGCCATGGTGCTGAATATGGCTACACCTTC.

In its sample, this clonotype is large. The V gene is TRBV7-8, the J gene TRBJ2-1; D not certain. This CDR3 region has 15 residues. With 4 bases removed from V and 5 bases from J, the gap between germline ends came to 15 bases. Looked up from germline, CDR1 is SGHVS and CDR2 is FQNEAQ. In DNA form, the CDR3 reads TGTGCCAGCAGCTCCTTACGTGCCAAGAACAATGAGCAGTTCTTC. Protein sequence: CASSSLRAKNNEQFF.

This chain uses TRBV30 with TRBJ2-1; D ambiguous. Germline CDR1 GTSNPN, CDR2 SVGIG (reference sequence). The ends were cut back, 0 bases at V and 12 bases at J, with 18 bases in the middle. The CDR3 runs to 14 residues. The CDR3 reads CAWSVDLVVIRQFF. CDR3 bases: TGTGCCTGGAGTGTTGATCTAGTGGTAATCCGGCAGTTCTTC.

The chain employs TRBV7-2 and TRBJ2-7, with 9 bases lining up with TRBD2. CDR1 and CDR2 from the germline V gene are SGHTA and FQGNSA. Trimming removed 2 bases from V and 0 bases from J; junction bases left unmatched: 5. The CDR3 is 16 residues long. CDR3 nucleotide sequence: TGTGCCAGCAGCTTAATTTATAGCGGGAGCTCCTACGAGCAGTACTTC. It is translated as CASSLIYSGSSYEQYF.

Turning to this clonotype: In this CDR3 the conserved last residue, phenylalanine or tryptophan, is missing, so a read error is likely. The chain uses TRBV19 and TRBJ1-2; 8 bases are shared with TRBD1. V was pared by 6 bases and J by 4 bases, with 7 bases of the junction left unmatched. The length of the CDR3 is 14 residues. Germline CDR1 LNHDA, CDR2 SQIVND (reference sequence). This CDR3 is CASRRDRTSYGYTV. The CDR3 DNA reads TGTGCCAGTAGGAGGGACAGGACTTCCTATGGCTACACCGTC.

The CDR3 spells CASRTSGIASMAYEQYF. The CDR3 region has the DNA TGTGCCAGTCGGACTAGCGGAATCGCCTCTATGGCCTACGAGCAGTACTTC. V gene TRBV27 combines with J gene TRBJ2-7; 10 bases map to TRBD2. CDR3 length: 17 amino acids. Germline assignment: CDR1 MNHEY and CDR2 SMNVEV (reference sequence). J was trimmed by 2 bases and V by 9 bases; bases with no gene match: 16.

The CDR3 DNA is TGTGCCAGCAGCCCAGGACAGGGACTGTTCTTC. Translated, it gives CASSPGQGLFF. This chain links TRBV11-2 with TRBJ2-1, with 8 nucleotides matching TRBD1. The CDR3 is 11 amino acids. J gave up 15 bases and V 5 bases, and 6 bases lay outside the gene matches. CDR1 is SGHAT, CDR2 FQNNGV, per germline.

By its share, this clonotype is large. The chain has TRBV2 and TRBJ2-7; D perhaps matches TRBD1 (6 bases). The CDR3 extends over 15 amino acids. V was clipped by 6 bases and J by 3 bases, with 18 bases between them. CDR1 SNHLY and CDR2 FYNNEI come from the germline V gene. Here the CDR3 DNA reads TGTGCCAGCAGAGGTCCCAGGGGCCCACTCTACGAGCAGTACTTC. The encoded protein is CASRGPRGPLYEQYF.

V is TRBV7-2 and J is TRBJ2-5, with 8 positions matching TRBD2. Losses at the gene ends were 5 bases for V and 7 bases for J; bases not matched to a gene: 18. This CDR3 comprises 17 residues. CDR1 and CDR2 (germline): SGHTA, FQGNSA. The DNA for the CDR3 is TGTGCCAGCAGCGTACCTGTCGCGGGAGGTCCCTTAGGGACCCAGTACTTC. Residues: CASSVPVAGGPLGTQYF.

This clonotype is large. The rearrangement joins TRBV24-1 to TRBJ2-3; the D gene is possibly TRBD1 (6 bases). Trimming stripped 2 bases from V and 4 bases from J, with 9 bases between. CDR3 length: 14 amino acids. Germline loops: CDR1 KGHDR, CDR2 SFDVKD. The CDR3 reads CATSDSRGSDTQYF. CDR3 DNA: TGTGCCACCAGTGATTCCAGGGGATCAGATACGCAGTATTTT.

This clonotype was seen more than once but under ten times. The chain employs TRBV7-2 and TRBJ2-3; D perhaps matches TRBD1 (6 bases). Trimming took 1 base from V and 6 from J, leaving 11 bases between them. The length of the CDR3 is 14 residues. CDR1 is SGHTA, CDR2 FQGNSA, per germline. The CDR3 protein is CASSLDGGPDTQYF. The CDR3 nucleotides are TGTGCCAGCAGCTTAGATGGGGGCCCGGATACGCAGTATTTT. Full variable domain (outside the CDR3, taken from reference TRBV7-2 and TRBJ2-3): GAGVSQSPSNKVTEKGKDVELRCDPISGHTALYWYRQSLGQGLEFLIYFQGNSAPDKSGLPSDRFSAERTGGSVSTLTIQRTQQEDSAVYLCASSLDGGPDTQYFGPGTRLTVL.

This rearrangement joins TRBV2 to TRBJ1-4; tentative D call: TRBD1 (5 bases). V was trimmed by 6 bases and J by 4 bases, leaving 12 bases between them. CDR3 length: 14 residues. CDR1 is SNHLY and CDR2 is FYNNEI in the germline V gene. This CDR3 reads CASRGTVLNEKLFF. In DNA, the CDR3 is TGTGCCAGCAGGGGGACGGTCCTTAATGAAAAACTGTTTTTT.

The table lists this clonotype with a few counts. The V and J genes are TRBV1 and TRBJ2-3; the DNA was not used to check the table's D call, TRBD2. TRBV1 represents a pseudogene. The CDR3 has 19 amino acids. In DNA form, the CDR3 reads TGCACCAGCAGCCGACGTCGTAGCGGGAAGTGGCCGAGGGAGGCTACGCAGTATTTT. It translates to CTSSRRRSGKWPREATQYF.

The chain's CDR3 is CASSLRRAEISYTF. In nucleotides, the CDR3 is TGTGCCAGCAGCTTAAGGCGGGCTGAGATAAGCTACACCTTC. J is TRBJ1-2 and V is TRBV7-9; the D is unclear. V lost 2 bases and J 9 bases, leaving 16 bases between the germline ends. The CDR3 spans 14 residues. Germline assignment: CDR1 SEHNR and CDR2 FQNEAQ (reference sequence).

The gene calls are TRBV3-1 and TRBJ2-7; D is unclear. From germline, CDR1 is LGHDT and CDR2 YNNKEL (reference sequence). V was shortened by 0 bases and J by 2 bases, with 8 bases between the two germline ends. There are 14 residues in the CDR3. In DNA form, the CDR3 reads TGTGCCAGCAGCCAAGATTTGAGACCCTACGAGCAGTACTTC. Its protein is CASSQDLRPYEQYF.

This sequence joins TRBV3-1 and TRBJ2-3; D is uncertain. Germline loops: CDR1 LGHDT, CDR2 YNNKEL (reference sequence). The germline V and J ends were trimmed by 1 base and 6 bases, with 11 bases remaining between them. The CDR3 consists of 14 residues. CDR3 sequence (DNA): TGTGCCAGCAGCCAAGCGGTCAGCCTCGATACGCAGTATTTT. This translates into CASSQAVSLDTQYF.

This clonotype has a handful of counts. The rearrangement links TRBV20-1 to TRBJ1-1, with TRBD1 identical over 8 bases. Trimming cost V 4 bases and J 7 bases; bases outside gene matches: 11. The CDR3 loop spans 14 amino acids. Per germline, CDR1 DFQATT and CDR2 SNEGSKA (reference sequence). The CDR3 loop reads CSAKREPGGNEAFF. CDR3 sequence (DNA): TGCAGTGCTAAGAGGGAACCAGGGGGCAATGAAGCTTTCTTT.

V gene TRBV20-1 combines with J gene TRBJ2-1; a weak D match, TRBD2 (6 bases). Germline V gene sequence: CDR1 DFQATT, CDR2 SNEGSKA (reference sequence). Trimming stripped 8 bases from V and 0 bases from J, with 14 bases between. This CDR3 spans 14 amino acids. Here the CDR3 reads CSPRGASSYNEQFF. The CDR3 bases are TGCAGTCCTCGCGGGGCAAGCTCCTACAATGAGCAGTTCTTC.

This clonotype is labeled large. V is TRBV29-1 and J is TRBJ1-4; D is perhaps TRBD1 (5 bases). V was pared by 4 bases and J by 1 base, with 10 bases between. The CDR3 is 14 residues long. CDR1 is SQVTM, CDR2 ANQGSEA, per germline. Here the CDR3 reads CSVAPGVTNEKLFF. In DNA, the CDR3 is TGCAGCGTTGCCCCGGGGGTAACTAATGAAAAACTGTTTTTT. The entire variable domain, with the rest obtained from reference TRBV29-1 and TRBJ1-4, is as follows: SAVISQKPSRDICQRGTSLTIQCQVDSQVTMMFWYRQQPGQSLTLIATANQGSEATYESGFVIDKFPISRPNLTFSTLTVSNMSPEDSSIYLCSVAPGVTNEKLFFGSGTQLSVL.